This T cell receptor beta chain was sequenced in a study of shared clonotypes between healthy human individuals. The study, taken as a whole, reports: An effect of sequencing depth on clonotype sharing among donors was expected. Clonotypes which were not shared had lower generation probabilities than clonotypes that all four donors shared.

This CDR3 has 17 amino acids. Germline values: CDR1 LNHNV, CDR2 YYDKDF (reference sequence). Germline trimming cut 5 bases from V and 6 bases from J; bases unmatched to any gene: 14. At deep level, the assay was performed. This table comes from immunoSEQ multiplex PCR, and its TCRdb copy is limited to in-frame clones, with some not included. Of 550,000 to 850,000 clones in the sample, about 74% were seen once. This clone was detected a few times. The target antigen is unknown. The specimen was memory CD4+ T cells sorted from blood. Specified subset: CD45RA-negative fraction. The gene calls are TRBV15 and TRBJ1-5; 9 nucleotides match TRBD1. The source of this sequence is a woman between 25 and 40 years old in good health. CDR3 sequence (DNA): TGTGCCACCAGCGACCCGAACAGGGGGCGCTGGGGTCAGCCCCAGCATTTT. This sequence encodes CATSDPNRGRWGQPQHF.